The 26 T cell receptor beta chains presented below share a single source sample, sequenced in a study of T cells in Graves' hyperthyroidism and ophthalmopathy (dated by TCRdb to about 2019). Library generation was performed with multiplex PCR. TCRdb lists the instrument as Illumina HiSeq 2000. The TCR beta CDR3 regions were amplified from RNA transcripts. The TCR CDR3 was subjected to a first round of RT-PCR using the HTBI primer set and the Qiagen OneStep RT-PCR kit. The public reads were quality trimmed at Q25 with fastp and then assembled into clones with MiXCR by TCRdb, keeping productive beta chains. Rows matching on CDR3 protein sequence are summarized as one entry with the most common DNA and genes. In all, the sample holds 300,000 to 450,000 distinct CDR3 sequences, and around 13% of those were seen once. 15% to 20% of the sample belongs to the ten largest clones. Material for sequencing was blood. The receptors were sampled from a woman aged 30 to 39 with Graves' ophthalmopathy.

This clonotype was observed many times. The chain combines TRBV20-1 with TRBJ2-3; 8 bases are shared with TRBD2. Germline CDR1 and CDR2: DFQATT and SNEGSKA (reference sequence). The CDR3 is 19 residues long. The trim removed 6 bases at V and 2 bases at J, leaving 22 bases unmatched. CDR3 coding DNA: TGCAGTGCCGAACCGAGGTTCCTTATAGCGGGGATCCACACAGATACGCAGTATTTT. Translated, it gives CSAEPRFLIAGIHTDTQYF.

On this clonotype itself: This may stem from a read error, because a much larger clone lies one nucleotide away. This sequence joins TRBV27 and TRBJ2-7; possibly TRBD1 or TRBD2 for D (5 bases each). This CDR3 region has 14 residues. Germline V gives CDR1 MNHEY, CDR2 SMNVEV (reference sequence). V was pared by 6 bases and J by 7 bases, with 19 bases between. Here the CDR3 DNA reads TGTGCCAGCAGGGGGGTGGGTGCGCCCTGTGAGCAGTACTTC. Its protein is CASRGVGAPCEQYF.

Note on this clonotype: This may be a read error, as it is one base from a much larger clone. The CDR3 region has the DNA TGCGCCAGCAGCTTGGAAGTTGGGCCCGATGAGTACTTC. Translating gives CASSLEVGPDEYF. The genes are TRBV5-1 and TRBJ2-5; no definite D call. The CDR3 loop spans 13 amino acids. The V end was cut by 0 bases, the J end by 12 bases, with 15 bases between. CDR1 and CDR2 (germline): SGHRS, YFSETQ. The variable domain in full, with the rest retrieved from reference TRBV5-1 and TRBJ2-5, is KAGVTQTPRYLIKTRGQQVTLSCSPISGHRSVSWYQQTPGQGLQFLFEYFSETQRNKGNFPGRFSGRQFSNSRSEMNVSTLELGDSALYLCASSLEVGPDEYFGPGTRLLVL.

This chain connects TRBV6-1 to TRBJ2-5; D is uncertain. V lost 7 bases and J lost 1, with 7 bases in between. The CDR3 extends over 12 amino acids. CDR1 and CDR2 (germline): MNHNS, SASEGT. CDR3 DNA sequence: TGTGCCAGCACCCGGGCCCAAGAGACCCAGTACTTC. Protein sequence: CASTRAQETQYF.

This clonotype showed up many times. The rearrangement links TRBV28 to TRBJ2-7, with D tentatively TRBD2 (5 bases). CDR1 is MDHEN and CDR2 is SYDVKM in the germline V gene. This CDR3 region has 15 residues. Between the trimmed V and J ends, which lost 5 bases and 5 bases, there was a span of 19 bases. CDR3 amino acids: CASSNGGGITDEQYF. For the CDR3, the DNA is TGTGCCAGCAGTAACGGAGGTGGGATCACCGACGAGCAGTACTTC.

This clonotype was seen a handful of times. It may be a read error: a sequence one base away is much more abundant. The CDR3 does not close with the conserved phenylalanine or tryptophan, likely indicating a read error. The CDR3 reads CASSQTASTEAFL. Here the CDR3 DNA reads TGTGCCAGCAGCCAAACAGCCAGCACTGAAGCTTTCCTT. This rearrangement joins TRBV3-1 to TRBJ1-1; the D is unclear. The germline V gene has CDR1 LGHDT and CDR2 YNNKEL (reference sequence). The CDR3 is 13 residues long. The V and J ends lost 2 bases and 4 bases respectively, with 8 bases between them.

The chain links TRBV9 to TRBJ2-5; tentatively, D is TRBD2 (6 bases). The CDR3 is 15 amino acids. Germline CDR1 is SGDLS and CDR2 is YYNGEE. Between the trimmed V and J ends, which lost 4 bases and 5 bases, there was a span of 18 bases. The CDR3: CASSITGLPYETQYF. CDR3 coding DNA: TGTGCCAGCAGCATAACGGGACTGCCCTATGAGACCCAGTACTTC.

This clonotype came up many times. The chain recombines TRBV20-1 with TRBJ2-5, with 7 nucleotides matching TRBD2. In germline, CDR1 is DFQATT, CDR2 SNEGSKA (reference sequence). J was trimmed by 6 bases and V by 0 bases; bases with no gene match: 10. The CDR3 extends over 15 amino acids. CDR3: CSARDWGGSGKTQYF. CDR3 bases: TGCAGTGCTAGAGATTGGGGGGGGAGTGGAAAGACCCAGTACTTC.

This clonotype was counted many times. The CDR3 here is CASSFAGQVEKLFF. CDR3 DNA: TGTGCCAGCAGTTTCGCAGGTCAGGTTGAAAAACTGTTTTTT. The chain uses TRBV27 and TRBJ1-4; D not resolved. The CDR3 has 14 residues. Germline CDR1 MNHEY, CDR2 SMNVEV (reference sequence). V dropped 3 bases and J dropped 7 bases, with 12 bases sitting between them.

In regard to this clonotype: This sequence may be a read error, since a much larger clone differs from it by one base. In nucleotides, the CDR3 is TGTGCCAGCAGCGGGCCTGGGGACTATGAAAAACTGTTTTTT. Residues: CASSGPGDYEKLFF. The chain combines TRBV7-2 with TRBJ1-4; weak D call: TRBD1 (5 bases). V was cut by 5 bases and J by 6 bases, with 13 bases left in between. In germline, CDR1 is SGHTA, CDR2 FQGNSA. This CDR3 is built from 14 residues.

This clonotype was picked up a small number of times. The rearrangement uses TRBV5-8 and TRBJ1-5, with D tentatively TRBD1 (6 bases). V lost 2 bases and J lost 5, with 17 bases in between. From germline, CDR1 is SGHTS and CDR2 YDEGEE. The CDR3 sequence is 16 residues long. The CDR3 DNA is TGTGCCAGCAGCTTCGGACAGTCGGTATTCTATCAGCCCCAGCATTTT. Translated, it gives CASSFGQSVFYQPQHF.

A remark on this clonotype: This may come from a read error, since a much larger clone is one base off. The chain recombines TRBV14 with TRBJ2-2, with D hard to call. This CDR3 has 14 residues. Trimming took off 0 bases at V and 6 bases at J, with 8 bases between the two ends. CDR1 is SGHDN, CDR2 FVKESK, per germline. The CDR3 DNA is TGTGCCAGCAGCCAAGAGGTCCGCGCCGGGGAGCTGTTTTTT. Its translation is CASSQEVRAGELFF.

This clonotype has ten or more counts. The chain combines TRBV12-3 or TRBV12-4 with TRBJ2-1, with D tentatively TRBD2 (5 bases). CDR3 length: 15 amino acids. The V gene lost 2 bases and the J gene lost 6 bases, with 14 bases spanning the gap. The DNA of the CDR3 is TGTGCCAGCAGTTTAATCGGGGTGGGCATCAATGAGCAGTTCTTC. Amino acids: CASSLIGVGINEQFF.

This clonotype was seen many times. This chain joins TRBV7-8 and TRBJ1-5, with D maybe TRBD1 (6 bases). Germline-derived CDR1 and CDR2 are SGHVS and FQNEAQ. Trimming stripped 0 bases from V and 0 bases from J, with 15 bases between. The CDR3 totals 18 residues. In DNA, the CDR3 is TGTGCCAGCAGCTTAGCACGGGGGGCCCTTTCTAGCAATCAGCCCCAGCATTTT. Its translation: CASSLARGALSSNQPQHF.

This clonotype was counted at least ten times. J is TRBJ2-5 and V is TRBV28; the D is unclear. Trimming removed 6 bases at V and 8 bases at J, with 10 bases between. This CDR3 contains 11 residues. The V gene's germline CDR1 is MDHEN and CDR2 SYDVKM. CDR3 region: CASSSSRTQYF. The CDR3 nucleotides are TGTGCCAGCAGCTCGAGTAGAACCCAGTACTTC.

Of note for this clonotype: Given a much more abundant clone one base away, this may be a read error. The J gene is TRBJ2-7, the V gene TRBV3-1, with D perhaps TRBD2 (5 bases). CDR3 length: 13 residues. V was pared by 6 bases and J by 7 bases, with 16 bases between. Germline CDR1 LGHDT, CDR2 YNNKEL (reference sequence). The CDR3 sequence: CASRYISQREQYF. CDR3 coding DNA: TGTGCCAGCAGGTATATTAGTCAGCGGGAGCAGTACTTC.

Of note for this clonotype: This sequence may be a read error, since a much larger clone differs from it by one base. This chain links TRBV2 with TRBJ2-5; 7 bases are shared with TRBD2. The germline V gene encodes CDR1 SNHLY and CDR2 FYNNEI. This CDR3 region has 13 residues. DNA for the CDR3: TGTGTCAGCACCCGGGGACTACAAGAGACCCAGTACTTC. Translated: CVSTRGLQETQYF. Full variable domain (outside the CDR3, taken from reference TRBV2 and TRBJ2-5): EPEVTQTPSHQVTQMGQEVILRCVPISNHLYFYWYRQILGQKVEFLVSFYNNEISEKSEIFDDQFSVERPDGSNFTLKIRSTKLEDSAMYFCVSTRGLQETQYFGPGTRLLVL.

In its sample, this clonotype was seen many times. The chain couples TRBV28 to TRBJ1-1; D unresolved. Germline CDR1 reads MDHEN; CDR2 reads SYDVKM. The V end was cut by 5 bases, the J end by 1 base, with 14 bases between. CDR3 length: 15 residues. In nucleotides, the CDR3 is TGTGCCAGCAGTACCTCGGGGTGGGAGAACACTGAAGCTTTCTTT. Translation gives CASSTSGWENTEAFF. Full variable domain (outside the CDR3, taken from reference TRBV28 and TRBJ1-1): DVKVTQSSRYLVKRTGEKVFLECVQDMDHENMFWYRQDPGLGLRLIYFSYDVKMKEKGDIPEGYSVSREKKERFSLILESASTNQTSMYLCASSTSGWENTEAFFGQGTRLTVV.

This rearrangement joins TRBV7-9 to TRBJ1-6; 9 bases map to TRBD1. V shed 4 bases and J 5 bases; nucleotides not matched to a gene: 9. The CDR3 contains 17 residues. Germline V lookup: CDR1 SEHNR, CDR2 FQNEAQ (reference sequence). CDR3 sequence: CASSYTGQGGNNSPLHF. The DNA for the CDR3 is TGTGCCAGCAGCTATACGGGACAGGGAGGAAATAATTCACCCCTCCACTTT.

The J gene is TRBJ1-6, the V gene TRBV6-1, with 9 bases aligning to TRBD1. This CDR3 is built from 14 residues. Trimming took 6 bases from V and 6 from J; bases not matched to a gene: 3. Germline CDR1 is MNHNS and CDR2 is SASEGT. The CDR3 coding sequence is TGTGCCAGCAGGACAGGGGGATTTAATTCACCCCTCCACTTT. Amino acid sequence: CASRTGGFNSPLHF.

Many counts were recorded for this clonotype. The V call is TRBV4-2, the J call TRBJ1-5; D not certain. This CDR3 spans 17 amino acids. Trimming took 0 bases from V and 0 from J, leaving 12 bases between them. Germline CDR1 LGHNA, CDR2 YNFKEQ. In DNA form, the CDR3 reads TGTGCCAGCAGCCAAGACATAGGGCAGGCTAGCAATCAGCCCCAGCATTTT. Its protein is CASSQDIGQASNQPQHF.

Many counts were recorded for this clonotype. This chain uses TRBV6-2 or TRBV6-3 with TRBJ2-4; TRBD2 agrees at 8 bases. V lost 7 bases, J lost 5 bases, and 13 bases stayed unmatched. Per the germline V gene, CDR1 is MNHEY and CDR2 is SVGEGT. This CDR3 spans 16 amino acids. Written as DNA, the CDR3 is TGTGCCAGCACCCACCCCGGGGGGGGCCCCCAAAACATTCAGTACTTC. It specifies CASTHPGGGPQNIQYF.

This chain links TRBV25-1 with TRBJ2-3; D ambiguous. This CDR3 has 12 amino acids. The germline V and J ends were trimmed by 6 bases and 7 bases, with 11 bases remaining between them. Germline CDR1 MGHDK, CDR2 SYGVNS. CDR3 region: CASSRIGHTQYF. CDR3 bases: TGTGCCAGCAGCCGAATAGGTCATACGCAGTATTTT.

Of note for this clonotype: With a much larger clone just one base away, this may be a read error. V usage is TRBV9 and J usage is TRBJ2-5; D possibly corresponds to TRBD1 (6 bases). This CDR3 comprises 14 residues. Germline V gives CDR1 SGDLS, CDR2 YYNGEE. CDR3 in amino acids: CAGSVGTPAETQYF. DNA for the CDR3: TGTGCCGGCAGCGTCGGGACACCCGCAGAGACCCAGTACTTC. The entire variable domain, with the rest obtained from reference TRBV9 and TRBJ2-5, is as follows: DSGVTQTPKHLITATGQRVTLRCSPRSGDLSVYWYQQSLDQGLQFLIQYYNGEERAKGNILERFSAQQFPDLHSELNLSSLELGDSALYFCAGSVGTPAETQYFGPGTRLLVL.

This clonotype appeared many times. The chain combines TRBV2 with TRBJ2-2, with TRBD2 matching over 13 bases. The V gene end was trimmed by 4 bases and the J gene end by 1 base; junction bases not matched to a gene: 0. From germline, CDR1 is SNHLY and CDR2 FYNNEI. The CDR3 spans 16 residues. The CDR3 DNA sequence: TGTGCCAGCAGTGGGACTAGCGGGGGGAACACCGGGGAGCTGTTTTTT. It specifies CASSGTSGGNTGELFF.

With regard to this clonotype: A read error may produce the germline difference seen at one junction end. The J gene is TRBJ1-4, the V gene TRBV5-4, with TRBD1 matching 7 bases. The CDR3 sequence is 16 residues long. The germline gives CDR1 SGHNT, CDR2 YYREEE (reference sequence). DNA for the CDR3: TGTGCCAGCAGCTTGGGACAGGGTACAAGTAATGAAAGACTGTTTTTT. Translating it yields CASSLGQGTSNERLFF.